The rows below give T cell receptor beta chains drawn from one sample of a study of T cells after yellow fever vaccination. TCRdb reprocessed the 5' RACE reads via MiXCR and lists one record per CDR3 protein. There are 200,000 to 250,000 distinct CDR3 sequences in the sample; approximately 3.2% occur only once, and around 3% lies in the top ten. The sequences come from CD4+ T cells sorted from PBMCs, collected 10 days after the yellow fever booster vaccination. Receptor source: a man aged 18-30 years who received the YFV17D yellow fever vaccine. Each CDR3 is given with its conserved first and last residue. A D gene is named only where the DNA matches it firmly. Expanded clones are given a class, and other clones once, few, many or no size at all.

>NA|TRBD2|TRBJ2-5|TRBV7-9
CASSPPGLAGVETQYF
TGTGCCAGCAGCCCCCCGGGACTAGCGGGGGTAGAGACCCAGTACTTC
>many|NA|TRBJ1-2|TRBV7-2
CASSFLMGERNYGYTF
TGTGCCAGCAGCTTTTTGATGGGGGAGAGAAACTATGGCTACACCTTC
>few|NA|TRBJ1-6|TRBV4-3
CASSQVLRDSPLHF
TGCGCCAGCAGCCAAGTCCTCCGGGATTCACCCCTCCACTTT
>NA|NA|TRBJ2-5|TRBV29-1
CSVDIGAQETQYF
TGCAGCGTTGATATCGGCGCCCAAGAGACCCAGTACTTC
>NA|NA|TRBJ1-4|TRBV7-9
CASSFTGATNEKLFF
TGTGCCAGCAGCTTTACCGGGGCAACTAATGAAAAACTGTTTTTT
>NA|NA|TRBJ1-6|TRBV5-6
CASSFVSSYNSPLHF
TGTGCCAGCAGCTTCGTGAGCTCCTATAATTCACCCCTCCACTTT
>NA|TRBD2|TRBJ2-5|TRBV18
CASSPASGGMETQYF
TGTGCCAGCTCACCCGCTAGCGGGGGAATGGAGACCCAGTACTTC
>many|NA|TRBJ2-2|TRBV29-1
CSVDPGENTGELFF
TGCAGCGTTGACCCGGGGGAAAACACCGGGGAGCTGTTTTTT
>NA|NA|TRBJ1-5|TRBV24-1
CATRDGSNQPQHF
TGTGCCACCAGAGACGGTAGCAATCAGCCCCAGCATTTT
>many|NA|TRBJ1-5|TRBV5-5
CASSLWDATGPQHF
TGTGCCAGCAGCCTCTGGGATGCAACCGGACCCCAGCATTTT
>few|NA|TRBJ2-7|TRBV30
CAWSSGRSSYEQYF
TGTGCCTGGAGTAGTGGACGGAGCTCCTACGAGCAGTACTTC
>NA|TRBD1|TRBJ1-3|TRBV6-5
CASSYDIRGLGGNTIYF
TGTGCCAGCAGTTACGACATCAGGGGGCTTGGAGGAAACACCATATATTTT
>few|NA|TRBJ1-4|TRBV20-1
CSARQGGTNEKLFF
TGCAGTGCTAGACAGGGTGGTACTAATGAAAAACTGTTTTTT
>few|NA|TRBJ2-5|TRBV15
CATSRLGTGHQETQYF
TGTGCCACCAGCAGGCTGGGGACGGGACACCAAGAGACCCAGTACTTC
>few|TRBD1|TRBJ1-1|TRBV20-1
CSALTGASNTEAFF
TGCAGTGCTTTGACAGGGGCATCAAACACTGAAGCTTTCTTT
>NA|NA|TRBJ2-5|TRBV7-3
CACSLGGGAETQYF
TGTGCCTGCAGCTTAGGGGGGGGTGCAGAGACCCAGTACTTC
>few|TRBD1|TRBJ1-4|TRBV20-1
CSALPGTGGGEKLFF
TGCAGTGCCCTACCCGGGACAGGGGGCGGTGAAAAACTGTTTTTT
>few|TRBD1|TRBJ1-1|TRBV7-2
CASSFAGTGNTEAFF
TGTGCCAGCAGCTTCGCCGGGACAGGGAACACTGAAGCTTTCTTT
>NA|NA|TRBJ1-5|TRBV5-5
CASSLERTLQPQHF
TGTGCCAGCAGCTTGGAAAGGACACTTCAGCCCCAGCATTTT
>few|TRBD1|TRBJ1-5|TRBV7-2
CASREGGAYQPQHF
TGTGCCAGCAGGGAAGGGGGCGCCTATCAGCCCCAGCATTTT
>many|NA|TRBJ1-2|TRBV20-1
CSARGGRVDGYTF
TGCAGTGCTAGAGGTGGGCGAGTAGACGGCTACACCTTC
>many|NA|TRBJ1-2|TRBV5-1
CASSLEGTLYGYTF
TGCGCCAGCAGCTTGGAAGGGACCCTTTATGGCTACACCTTC